This T cell receptor beta chain was retrieved from a study of response to subunit inactivated influenza vaccine. Trimming removed 1 base at V and 6 bases at J, with 10 bases between. Germline V gene sequence: CDR1 SEHNR, CDR2 FQNEAQ (reference sequence). The CDR3 runs to 15 residues. TCRdb ran MiXCR on the RT-PCR reads and lists one entry per CDR3 protein. The table has under 550,000 distinct CDR3 sequences, 6% to 9% seen once. This clonotype was seen a handful of times. Antigen unknown. Regarding the study as a whole: Authors suggested each seasonal flu vaccination may recruit only limited numbers of new T cells.

Sequenced here: PBMCs from blood, sampled approximately 25 months after vaccination. V and J are TRBV7-9 and TRBJ1-6; D unresolved. The TCR sequence derives from a man between 45 and 75 years old who received an inactivated influenza vaccine. CDR3 loop: CASSLEAGPNSPLHF. CDR3 sequence (DNA): TGTGCCAGCAGCTTAGAGGCAGGCCCTAATTCACCCCTCCACTTT.